This TCR beta chain is drawn from a study of T-cell reconstitution after alpha-beta-depleted transplantation in children. Study-wide results and caveats: High day-60 TCRbeta diversity in some patients came from surviving recipient T cells and thymic progenitors. Roughly two months post-transplant, alpha-beta T cells reportedly originated from several hundred graft clones that had expanded. Fresh T-cell production supplied most of the T-cell counts and diversity seen one year after transplant.

V was pared by 3 bases and J by 2 bases, with 5 bases of the junction left unmatched. The CDR3 is 14 amino acids. Per the germline V gene, CDR1 is SGHRS and CDR2 is YFSETQ. On this clonotype: Its target is unknown.

TCRbeta library construction was performed incorporating unique molecular identifiers. TCRdb passed the PCR reads through MiXCR, listing each CDR3 protein once. The sample carries about 830,000 distinct CDR3 sequences, 15% to 20% recorded once. The sequences come from PBMCs, mostly from graft donor cells, collected 360 days after TCRalphabeta/CD19-depleted stem cell transplant. The V gene is TRBV5-1, the J gene TRBJ2-7, with 7 bases that match TRBD1. This TCR came from a male patient under 18 who had a stem cell transplant for acute lymphoblastic leukemia, so the T cells may come from the graft donor. The CDR3 loop is CASSYPDRAYEQYF. Here the CDR3 DNA reads TGCGCCAGCAGCTACCCCGACAGGGCCTACGAGCAGTACTTC.